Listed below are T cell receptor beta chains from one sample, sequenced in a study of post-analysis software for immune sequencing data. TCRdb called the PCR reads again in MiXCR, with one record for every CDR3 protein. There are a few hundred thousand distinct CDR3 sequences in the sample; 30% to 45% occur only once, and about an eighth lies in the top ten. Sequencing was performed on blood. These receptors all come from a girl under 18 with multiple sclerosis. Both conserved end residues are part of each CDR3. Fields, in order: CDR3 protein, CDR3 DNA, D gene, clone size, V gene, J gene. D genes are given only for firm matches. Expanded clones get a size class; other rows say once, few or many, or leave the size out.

CDR3 protein: CASSGGTAGNTIYF
CDR3 DNA: TGCGCCAGTAGCGGGGGGACAGCTGGAAACACCATATATTTT
D gene: TRBD1
clone size: NA
V gene: TRBV5-1
J gene: TRBJ1-3

CDR3 protein: CASSQVEVVERDTQYF
CDR3 DNA: TGCGCCAGCAGCCAAGTGGAAGTAGTAGAGCGAGATACGCAGTATTTT
D gene: NA
clone size: NA
V gene: TRBV4-1
J gene: TRBJ2-3

CDR3 protein: CATHGGLKEKLFF
CDR3 DNA: TGTGCCACTCACGGGGGGTTAAAGGAAAAACTGTTTTTT
D gene: NA
clone size: few
V gene: TRBV6-5
J gene: TRBJ1-4

CDR3 protein: CASSPVDGTHNEQFF
CDR3 DNA: TGTGCCAGCAGCCCCGTGGACGGGACCCACAATGAGCAGTTCTTC
D gene: NA
clone size: few
V gene: TRBV6-5
J gene: TRBJ2-1

CDR3 protein: CASSPRGGQGSQPQHF
CDR3 DNA: TGTGCCAGCAGCCCTAGAGGGGGACAGGGATCCCAGCCCCAGCATTTT
D gene: TRBD1
clone size: few
V gene: TRBV7-8
J gene: TRBJ1-5

CDR3 protein: CASSLGRGETQYF
CDR3 DNA: TGTGCCAGCAGCTTAGGCAGGGGAGAGACCCAGTACTTC
D gene: NA
clone size: many
V gene: TRBV7-2
J gene: TRBJ2-5

CDR3 protein: CASSWAGGSYNEQFF
CDR3 DNA: TGCGCCAGCAGCTGGGCGGGAGGCTCCTACAATGAGCAGTTCTTC
D gene: TRBD2
clone size: NA
V gene: TRBV5-1
J gene: TRBJ2-1

CDR3 protein: CASRGGETQYF
CDR3 DNA: TGTGCCAGCCGGGGGGGGGAGACCCAGTACTTC
D gene: TRBD2
clone size: NA
V gene: TRBV12-3/TRBV12-4
J gene: TRBJ2-5

CDR3 protein: CASSFDSDPVQYF
CDR3 DNA: TGTGCCAGCAGTTTTGACAGTGACCCGGTGCAGTACTTC
D gene: NA
clone size: NA
V gene: TRBV12-3/TRBV12-4
J gene: TRBJ2-5

CDR3 protein: CASSFEYTEAFF
CDR3 DNA: TGTGCCAGCAGCTTTGAATACACTGAAGCTTTCTTT
D gene: NA
clone size: NA
V gene: TRBV7-2
J gene: TRBJ1-1

CDR3 protein: CSAPPGGGSYEQYF
CDR3 DNA: TGCAGTGCTCCTCCGGGCGGGGGGTCCTACGAGCAGTACTTC
D gene: TRBD2
clone size: NA
V gene: TRBV20-1
J gene: TRBJ2-7

CDR3 protein: CASSQEPGGNYGYTF
CDR3 DNA: TGTGCCAGCAGCCAAGAACCAGGGGGCAATTATGGTTACACCTTC
D gene: TRBD1
clone size: NA
V gene: TRBV3-1
J gene: TRBJ1-2

CDR3 protein: CASSPSFQGIGGYTF
CDR3 DNA: TGTGCCAGCAGCCCGAGCTTTCAGGGTATCGGTGGCTACACCTTC
D gene: NA
clone size: NA
V gene: TRBV3-1
J gene: TRBJ1-2

CDR3 protein: CASSLSGRGGQNIQYF
CDR3 DNA: TGTGCCAGCAGCTTATCGGGGCGGGGGGGCCAGAACATTCAGTACTTC
D gene: TRBD2
clone size: once
V gene: TRBV5-5
J gene: TRBJ2-4

CDR3 protein: CSARDPTGGGNEQYF
CDR3 DNA: TGCAGTGCTAGAGATCCCACAGGGGGCGGCAATGAGCAGTACTTC
D gene: TRBD1
clone size: NA
V gene: TRBV20-1
J gene: TRBJ2-5

CDR3 protein: CASSYGTLDHGQETQYF
CDR3 DNA: TGTGCCAGCAGTTACGGGACCCTCGACCACGGCCAAGAGACCCAGTACTTC
D gene: NA
clone size: NA
V gene: TRBV6-5
J gene: TRBJ2-5

CDR3 protein: CASSYRPEGVSYNEQFF
CDR3 DNA: TGTGCCAGCAGCTATCGGCCCGAAGGGGTCTCCTACAATGAGCAGTTCTTC
D gene: NA
clone size: NA
V gene: TRBV7-9
J gene: TRBJ2-1

CDR3 protein: CSAIGADRGGETQYF
CDR3 DNA: TGCAGTGCTATCGGGGCGGACAGGGGAGGAGAGACCCAGTACTTC
D gene: TRBD1
clone size: NA
V gene: TRBV20-1
J gene: TRBJ2-5

CDR3 protein: CASSQDYGYNYGYTF
CDR3 DNA: TGCGCCAGCAGCCAAGATTACGGATATAACTATGGCTACACCTTC
D gene: NA
clone size: NA
V gene: TRBV4-3
J gene: TRBJ1-2

CDR3 protein: CASSQVGTGHPTGELFF
CDR3 DNA: TGTGCCAGCAGCCAAGTCGGGACAGGGCACCCCACCGGGGAGCTGTTTTTT
D gene: TRBD1
clone size: NA
V gene: TRBV4-2
J gene: TRBJ2-2

CDR3 protein: CASNPPDGTYEQYF
CDR3 DNA: TGTGCCAGCAACCCGCCGGACGGGACCTACGAGCAGTACTTC
D gene: NA
clone size: once
V gene: TRBV7-9
J gene: TRBJ2-7

CDR3 protein: CASSTITRTGGGEETQYF
CDR3 DNA: TGTGCCAGCAGCACCATAACTCGGACTGGCGGTGGGGAAGAGACCCAGTACTTC
D gene: NA
clone size: NA
V gene: TRBV13
J gene: TRBJ2-5

CDR3 protein: CASSVGTGANEQFF
CDR3 DNA: TGCGCCAGCAGCGTCGGGACAGGGGCAAATGAGCAGTTCTTC
D gene: TRBD1
clone size: once
V gene: TRBV5-1
J gene: TRBJ2-1

CDR3 protein: CASRPLTGPGETQYF
CDR3 DNA: TGTGCCAGCAGACCCTTAACAGGGCCTGGAGAGACCCAGTACTTC
D gene: NA
clone size: many
V gene: TRBV6-5
J gene: TRBJ2-5

CDR3 protein: CASSTTGGQEAQYF
CDR3 DNA: TGTGCCAGCAGTACCACAGGGGGCCAAGAGGCCCAGTACTTC
D gene: TRBD1
clone size: once
V gene: TRBV12-3/TRBV12-4
J gene: TRBJ2-5

CDR3 protein: CASSPRPGQLNEQYF
CDR3 DNA: TGTGCCAGCAGCCCCCGACCGGGACAGCTCAACGAGCAGTACTTC
D gene: TRBD1
clone size: NA
V gene: TRBV9
J gene: TRBJ2-7

CDR3 protein: CASSLRRGEEQFF
CDR3 DNA: TGCGCCAGCAGCTTGAGGCGGGGAGAGGAGCAGTTCTTC
D gene: NA
clone size: NA
V gene: TRBV5-1
J gene: TRBJ2-1

CDR3 protein: CASSLSRDRGRRNTEAFF
CDR3 DNA: TGTGCCAGCAGCTTATCCCGGGACAGGGGGAGAAGGAACACTGAAGCTTTCTTT
D gene: TRBD1
clone size: NA
V gene: TRBV11-2
J gene: TRBJ1-1

CDR3 protein: CASSQRTERDGYTF
CDR3 DNA: TGTGCCAGCAGCCAACGGACAGAGCGAGATGGCTACACCTTC
D gene: NA
clone size: NA
V gene: TRBV14
J gene: TRBJ1-2

CDR3 protein: CSARGDWNTGELFF
CDR3 DNA: TGCAGTGCCCGGGGTGACTGGAACACCGGGGAGCTGTTTTTT
D gene: NA
clone size: NA
V gene: TRBV20-1
J gene: TRBJ2-2

CDR3 protein: CASSLGREAEKLFF
CDR3 DNA: TGTGCCAGCAGCTTAGGCCGGGAGGCTGAAAAACTGTTTTTT
D gene: NA
clone size: NA
V gene: TRBV7-6
J gene: TRBJ1-4

CDR3 protein: CASSFIGRELDTQYF
CDR3 DNA: TGTGCCAGCAGTTTTATAGGGCGAGAATTGGATACGCAGTATTTT
D gene: NA
clone size: once
V gene: TRBV12-3/TRBV12-4
J gene: TRBJ2-3

CDR3 protein: CTSSLPGQEAFF
CDR3 DNA: TGTACCAGCAGCTTACCCGGACAGGAAGCTTTCTTT
D gene: NA
clone size: NA
V gene: TRBV7-3
J gene: TRBJ1-1

CDR3 protein: CSVKDWDSLGPEQYF
CDR3 DNA: TGCAGTGTTAAGGATTGGGACAGTCTCGGCCCTGAGCAGTACTTC
D gene: TRBD1
clone size: NA
V gene: TRBV20-1
J gene: TRBJ2-7

CDR3 protein: CASRFPQGNEQFF
CDR3 DNA: TGTGCCAGCAGGTTCCCCCAGGGGAATGAGCAGTTCTTC
D gene: NA
clone size: NA
V gene: TRBV12-3/TRBV12-4
J gene: TRBJ2-1

CDR3 protein: CASSLGVGGFAEAFF
CDR3 DNA: TGTGCCAGCAGCTTGGGGGTGGGAGGGTTCGCTGAAGCTTTCTTT
D gene: NA
clone size: few
V gene: TRBV5-6
J gene: TRBJ1-1

CDR3 protein: CATSSYGTLAKNIQYF
CDR3 DNA: TGTGCCACCAGCAGCTATGGGACCCTAGCCAAAAACATTCAGTACTTC
D gene: NA
clone size: NA
V gene: TRBV15
J gene: TRBJ2-4

CDR3 protein: CASSSYRDNSYEQYF
CDR3 DNA: TGCGCCAGCAGCTCCTACCGGGACAACTCCTACGAGCAGTACTTC
D gene: NA
clone size: few
V gene: TRBV5-1
J gene: TRBJ2-7

CDR3 protein: CASSPTGGNEQFF
CDR3 DNA: TGCGCCAGCAGCCCTACAGGGGGCAATGAGCAGTTCTTC
D gene: TRBD1
clone size: many
V gene: TRBV5-1
J gene: TRBJ2-1

CDR3 protein: CASSWGIYQPQHF
CDR3 DNA: TGTGCCAGCAGTTGGGGGATTTATCAGCCCCAGCATTTT
D gene: NA
clone size: NA
V gene: TRBV6-2/TRBV6-3
J gene: TRBJ1-5

CDR3 protein: CASSRSRDRNTEAFF
CDR3 DNA: TGTGCCAGCAGCAGGTCCCGGGACAGGAACACTGAAGCTTTCTTT
D gene: NA
clone size: few
V gene: TRBV21-1
J gene: TRBJ1-1

CDR3 protein: CASSSRRQGKTGELFF
CDR3 DNA: TGTGCCAGCAGCTCGCGGCGACAGGGGAAGACCGGGGAGCTGTTTTTT
D gene: TRBD1
clone size: few
V gene: TRBV7-9
J gene: TRBJ2-2

CDR3 protein: CAISRGSGNIQYF
CDR3 DNA: TGTGCCATTTCCCGGGGCAGCGGAAACATTCAGTACTTC
D gene: NA
clone size: NA
V gene: TRBV6-2/TRBV6-3
J gene: TRBJ2-4

CDR3 protein: CASSPGAGSYTEAFF
CDR3 DNA: TGCGCCAGCAGCCCCGGGGCGGGGAGTTACACTGAAGCTTTCTTT
D gene: NA
clone size: few
V gene: TRBV5-1
J gene: TRBJ1-1

CDR3 protein: CAISIGGTDTQYF
CDR3 DNA: TGTGCCATCAGTATAGGGGGCACAGATACGCAGTATTTT
D gene: NA
clone size: NA
V gene: TRBV10-3
J gene: TRBJ2-3

CDR3 protein: CSADPISGGPSSYNEQFF
CDR3 DNA: TGCAGTGCTGACCCTATTAGCGGGGGGCCAAGCTCCTACAATGAGCAGTTCTTC
D gene: TRBD2
clone size: NA
V gene: TRBV20-1
J gene: TRBJ2-1

CDR3 protein: CASSYLATGPGGYTF
CDR3 DNA: TGTGCCAGCAGTTATCTTGCGACAGGCCCGGGGGGCTACACCTTC
D gene: NA
clone size: NA
V gene: TRBV6-5
J gene: TRBJ1-2

CDR3 protein: CASRPSDSSPGEQYF
CDR3 DNA: TGTGCCAGCCGCCCATCCGACAGCTCTCCTGGTGAGCAGTACTTC
D gene: NA
clone size: NA
V gene: TRBV6-5
J gene: TRBJ2-7

CDR3 protein: CSARGLAGAYNEQFF
CDR3 DNA: TGCAGTGCTAGAGGACTAGCGGGGGCCTACAATGAGCAGTTCTTC
D gene: TRBD2
clone size: NA
V gene: TRBV20-1
J gene: TRBJ2-1

CDR3 protein: CASSHTPGNTNEKLFF
CDR3 DNA: TGTGCCAGCAGTCACACCCCCGGGAACACTAATGAAAAACTGTTTTTT
D gene: NA
clone size: NA
V gene: TRBV9
J gene: TRBJ1-4

CDR3 protein: CASSRTRLQDTQYF
CDR3 DNA: TGTGCCAGCAGCCGGACAAGGTTGCAAGATACGCAGTATTTT
D gene: NA
clone size: few
V gene: TRBV11-2
J gene: TRBJ2-3

CDR3 protein: CASSEPQGGGSQPQHF
CDR3 DNA: TGTGCCAGCAGTGAACCCCAAGGTGGGGGTTCCCAGCCCCAGCATTTT
D gene: NA
clone size: NA
V gene: TRBV6-1
J gene: TRBJ1-5

CDR3 protein: CASRVRRDFLVGYTF
CDR3 DNA: TGTGCCAGCAGAGTCAGGAGAGACTTTTTGGTTGGCTACACCTTC
D gene: NA
clone size: many
V gene: TRBV6-5
J gene: TRBJ1-2

CDR3 protein: CASSQGPRGETQYF
CDR3 DNA: TGTGCCAGCAGCCAAGGGCCCCGAGGAGAGACCCAGTACTTC
D gene: NA
clone size: NA
V gene: TRBV3-1
J gene: TRBJ2-5